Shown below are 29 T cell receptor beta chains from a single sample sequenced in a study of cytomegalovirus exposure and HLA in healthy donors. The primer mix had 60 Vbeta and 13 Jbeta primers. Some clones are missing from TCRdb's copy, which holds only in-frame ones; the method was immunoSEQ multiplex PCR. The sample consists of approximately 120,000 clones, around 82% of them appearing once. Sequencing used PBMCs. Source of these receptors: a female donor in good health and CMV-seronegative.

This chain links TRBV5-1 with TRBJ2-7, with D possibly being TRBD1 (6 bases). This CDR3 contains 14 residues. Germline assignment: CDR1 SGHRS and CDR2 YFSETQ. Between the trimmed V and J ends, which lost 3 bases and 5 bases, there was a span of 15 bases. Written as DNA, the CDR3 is TGCGCCAGCAGCTGGGGGCAAGAAAAGGACGAGCAGTACTTC. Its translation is CASSWGQEKDEQYF.

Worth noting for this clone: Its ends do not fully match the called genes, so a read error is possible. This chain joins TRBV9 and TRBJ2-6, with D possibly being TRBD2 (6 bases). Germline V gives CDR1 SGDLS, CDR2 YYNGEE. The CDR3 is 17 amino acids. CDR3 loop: CASSVVGGSSGANGLTF. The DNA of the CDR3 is TGTGCCAGCAGCGTAGTGGGGGGAAGCTCTGGGGCCAACGGCCTGACTTTC.

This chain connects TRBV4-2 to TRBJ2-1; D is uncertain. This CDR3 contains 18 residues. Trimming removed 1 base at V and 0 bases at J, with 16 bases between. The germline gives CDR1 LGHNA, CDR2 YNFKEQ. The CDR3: CASSQAGLQITSYNEQFF. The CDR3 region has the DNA TGTGCCAGCAGCCAAGCCGGTCTGCAAATAACCTCCTACAATGAGCAGTTCTTC.

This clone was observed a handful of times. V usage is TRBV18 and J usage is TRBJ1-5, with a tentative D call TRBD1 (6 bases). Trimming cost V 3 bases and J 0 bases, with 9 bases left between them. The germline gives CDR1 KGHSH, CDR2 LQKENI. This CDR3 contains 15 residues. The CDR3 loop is CASSPGQTSNQPQHF. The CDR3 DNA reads TGTGCCAGCTCACCCGGACAGACTAGCAATCAGCCCCAGCATTTT.

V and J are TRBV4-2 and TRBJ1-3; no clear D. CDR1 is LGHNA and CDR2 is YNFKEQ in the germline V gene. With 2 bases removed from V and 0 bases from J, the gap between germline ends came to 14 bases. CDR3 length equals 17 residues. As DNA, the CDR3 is TGTGCCAGCAGCCAATCTCCGGGATACTCCTCTGGAAACACCATATATTTT. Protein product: CASSQSPGYSSGNTIYF.

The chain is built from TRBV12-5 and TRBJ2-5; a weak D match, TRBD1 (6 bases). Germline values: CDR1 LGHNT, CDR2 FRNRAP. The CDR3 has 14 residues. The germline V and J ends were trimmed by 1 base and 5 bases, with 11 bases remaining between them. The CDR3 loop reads CASGLETGVETQYF. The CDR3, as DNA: TGTGCTAGTGGTTTGGAGACAGGTGTGGAGACCCAGTACTTC.

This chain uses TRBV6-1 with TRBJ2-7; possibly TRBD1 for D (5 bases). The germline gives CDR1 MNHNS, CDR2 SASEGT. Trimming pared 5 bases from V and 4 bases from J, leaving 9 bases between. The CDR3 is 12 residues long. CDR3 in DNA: TGTGCCAGCAGTCTCCCAGGGTACGAGCAGTACTTC. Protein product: CASSLPGYEQYF.

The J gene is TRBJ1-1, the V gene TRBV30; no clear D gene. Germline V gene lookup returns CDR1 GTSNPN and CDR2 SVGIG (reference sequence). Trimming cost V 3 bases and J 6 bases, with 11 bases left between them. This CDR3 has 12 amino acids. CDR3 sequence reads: CAWRARSPEAFF. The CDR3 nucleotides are TGTGCCTGGAGGGCTAGGAGCCCTGAAGCTTTCTTT.

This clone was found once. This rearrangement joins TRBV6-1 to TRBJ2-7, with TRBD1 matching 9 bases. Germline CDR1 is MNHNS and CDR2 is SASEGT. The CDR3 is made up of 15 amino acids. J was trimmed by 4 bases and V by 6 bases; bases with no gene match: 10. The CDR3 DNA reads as TGTGCCAGCAGGGGCCGGGGGACAGGGACGTACGAGCAGTACTTC. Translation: CASRGRGTGTYEQYF.

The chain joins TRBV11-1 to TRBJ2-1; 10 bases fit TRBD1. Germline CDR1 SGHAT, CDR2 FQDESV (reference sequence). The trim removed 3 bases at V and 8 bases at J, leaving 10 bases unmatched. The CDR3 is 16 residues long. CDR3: CASSFTPTGGWDEQFF. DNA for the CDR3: TGTGCCAGCAGCTTTACGCCGACAGGGGGCTGGGATGAGCAGTTCTTC.

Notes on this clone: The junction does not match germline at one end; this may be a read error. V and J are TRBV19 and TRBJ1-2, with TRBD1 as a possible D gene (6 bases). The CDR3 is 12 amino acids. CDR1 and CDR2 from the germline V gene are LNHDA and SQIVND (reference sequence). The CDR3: CASSMAGATSWF. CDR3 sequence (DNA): TGTGCCAGTAGTATGGCAGGGGCTACCAGTTGGTTC.

CDR3 sequence (DNA): TGTGCCAGCACGGCCCCGGGAGGGAAAAACATTCAGTACTTC. Translating it yields CASTAPGGKNIQYF. V and J are TRBV6-5 and TRBJ2-4, with 8 bases aligning to TRBD2. J lost 4 bases, V lost 7 bases, and 6 bases had no gene match. Germline CDR1 reads MNHEY; CDR2 reads SVGAGI. The CDR3 length is 14 residues.

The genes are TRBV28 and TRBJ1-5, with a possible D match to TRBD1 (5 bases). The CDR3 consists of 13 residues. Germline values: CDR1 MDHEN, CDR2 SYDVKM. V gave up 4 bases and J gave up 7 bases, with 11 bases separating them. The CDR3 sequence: CASSSDRGQPQHF. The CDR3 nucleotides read TGTGCCAGCAGTTCTGATAGGGGCCAGCCCCAGCATTTT.

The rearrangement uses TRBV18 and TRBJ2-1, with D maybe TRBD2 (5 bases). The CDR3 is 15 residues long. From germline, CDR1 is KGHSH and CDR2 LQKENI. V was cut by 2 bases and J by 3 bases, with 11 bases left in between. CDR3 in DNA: TGTGCCAGCTCACCAACAGAGGGAAACTACAATGAGCAGTTCTTC. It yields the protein CASSPTEGNYNEQFF.

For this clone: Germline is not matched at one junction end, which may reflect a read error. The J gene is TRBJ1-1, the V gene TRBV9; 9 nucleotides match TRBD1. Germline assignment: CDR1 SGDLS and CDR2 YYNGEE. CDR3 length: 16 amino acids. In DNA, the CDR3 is TGTGCCGGCAGCGCACAGGGGGCAGGGATGAACACTGAAGCTTTCTTT. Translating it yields CAGSAQGAGMNTEAFF.

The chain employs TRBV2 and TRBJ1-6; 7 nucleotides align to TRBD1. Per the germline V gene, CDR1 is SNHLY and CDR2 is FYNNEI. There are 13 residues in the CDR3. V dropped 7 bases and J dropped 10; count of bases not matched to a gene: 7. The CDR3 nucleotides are TGTGCCAGCAAGACAGGGTCCGAATCACCCCTCCACTTT. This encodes CASKTGSESPLHF.

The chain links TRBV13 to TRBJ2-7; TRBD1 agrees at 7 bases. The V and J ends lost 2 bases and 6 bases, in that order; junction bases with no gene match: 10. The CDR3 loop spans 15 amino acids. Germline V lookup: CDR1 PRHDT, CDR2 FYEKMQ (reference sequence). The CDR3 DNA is TGTGCCAGCAGCTTACGGGGACAGCCTCGTCGCGAGCAGTACTTC. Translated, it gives CASSLRGQPRREQYF. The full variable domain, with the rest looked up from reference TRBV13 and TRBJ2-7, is AAGVIQSPRHLIKEKRETATLKCYPIPRHDTVYWYQQGPGQDPQFLISFYEKMQSDKGSIPDRFSAQQFSDYHSELNMSSLELGDSALYFCASSLRGQPRREQYFGPGTRLTVT.

CDR3: CASSFPGGNGYTF. The CDR3, as DNA: TGTGCCAGCAGTTTCCCCGGGGGAAATGGCTACACCTTC. The chain employs TRBV28 and TRBJ1-2, with D possibly TRBD1 on 5 matching bases. The CDR3 spans 13 residues. Per germline, CDR1 MDHEN and CDR2 SYDVKM. The V and J ends lost 3 bases and 6 bases respectively, with 11 bases between them.

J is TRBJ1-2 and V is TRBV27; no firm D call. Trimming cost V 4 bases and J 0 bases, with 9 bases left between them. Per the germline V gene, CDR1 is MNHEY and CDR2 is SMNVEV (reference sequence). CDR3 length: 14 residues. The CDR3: CASSSTGTNYGYTF. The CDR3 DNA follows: TGTGCCAGCAGTTCAACGGGAACTAACTATGGCTACACCTTC.

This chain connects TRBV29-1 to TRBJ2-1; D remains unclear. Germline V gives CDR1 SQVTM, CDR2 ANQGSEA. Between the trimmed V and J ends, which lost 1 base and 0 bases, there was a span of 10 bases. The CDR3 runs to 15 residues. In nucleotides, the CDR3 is TGCAGCGTTGAAGTCCCGCGGCCCTCCTACAATGAGCAGTTCTTC. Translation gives CSVEVPRPSYNEQFF.

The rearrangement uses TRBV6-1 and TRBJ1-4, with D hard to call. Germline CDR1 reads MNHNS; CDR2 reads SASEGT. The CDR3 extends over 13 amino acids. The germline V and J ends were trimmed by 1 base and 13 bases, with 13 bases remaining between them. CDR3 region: CASSEGRVGGLFF. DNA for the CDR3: TGTGCCAGCAGTGAAGGGAGGGTTGGTGGACTGTTTTTT.

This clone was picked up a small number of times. The CDR3 DNA sequence: TGTGCCAGCAGCTCGGACGGGAACTCTGGAAACACCATATATTTT. As protein: CASSSDGNSGNTIYF. This chain links TRBV5-8 with TRBJ1-3; D unresolved. The V and J ends lost 3 bases and 0 bases respectively, with 10 bases between them. The CDR3 sequence is 15 residues long. The germline V gene encodes CDR1 SGHTS and CDR2 YDEGEE.

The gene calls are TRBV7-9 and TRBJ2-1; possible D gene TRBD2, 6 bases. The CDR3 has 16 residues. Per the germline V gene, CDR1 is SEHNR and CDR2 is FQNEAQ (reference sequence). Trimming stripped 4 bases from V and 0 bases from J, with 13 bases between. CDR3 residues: CASSSLAVSSYNEQFF. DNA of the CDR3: TGTGCCAGCAGCTCCTTAGCGGTATCCTCCTACAATGAGCAGTTCTTC.

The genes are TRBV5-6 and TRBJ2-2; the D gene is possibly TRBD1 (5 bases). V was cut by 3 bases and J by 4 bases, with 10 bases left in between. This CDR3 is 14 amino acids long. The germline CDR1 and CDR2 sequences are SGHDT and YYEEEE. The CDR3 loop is CASSSLQGTGELFF. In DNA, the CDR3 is TGTGCCAGCAGCTCGTTGCAGGGCACCGGGGAGCTGTTTTTT.

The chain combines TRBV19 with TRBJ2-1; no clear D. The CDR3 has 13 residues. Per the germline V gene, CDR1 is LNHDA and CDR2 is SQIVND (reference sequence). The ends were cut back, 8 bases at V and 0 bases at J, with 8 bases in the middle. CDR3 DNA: TGTGCCAGTGCTGGAGACTCCTACAATGAGCAGTTCTTC. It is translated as CASAGDSYNEQFF.

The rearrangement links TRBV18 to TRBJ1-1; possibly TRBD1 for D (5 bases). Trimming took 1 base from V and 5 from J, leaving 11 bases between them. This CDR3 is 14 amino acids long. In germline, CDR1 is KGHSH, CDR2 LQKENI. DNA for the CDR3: TGTGCCAGCTCACCACGTGAGGGGAGGACTGAAGCTTTCTTT. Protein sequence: CASSPREGRTEAFF.

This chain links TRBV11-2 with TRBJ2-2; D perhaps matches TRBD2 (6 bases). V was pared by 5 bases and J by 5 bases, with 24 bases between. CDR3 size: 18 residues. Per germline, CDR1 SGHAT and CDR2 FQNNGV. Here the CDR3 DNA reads TGTGCCAGCAGCCCCGGAGACCCACTTGGGGGGTGGACCGGGGAGCTGTTTTTT. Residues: CASSPGDPLGGWTGELFF.

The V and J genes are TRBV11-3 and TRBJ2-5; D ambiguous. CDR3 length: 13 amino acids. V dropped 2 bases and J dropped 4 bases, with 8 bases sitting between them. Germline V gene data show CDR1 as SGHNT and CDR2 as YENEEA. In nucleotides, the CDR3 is TGTGCCAGCAGCTTATCGGGTGGAGAGACCCAGTACTTC. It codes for CASSLSGGETQYF. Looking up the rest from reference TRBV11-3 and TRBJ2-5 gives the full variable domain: EAGVVQSPRYKIIEKKQPVAFWCNPISGHNTLYWYLQNLGQGPELLIRYENEEAVDDSQLPKDRFSAERLKGVDSTLKIQPAELGDSAVYLCASSLSGGETQYFGPGTRLLVL.

The CDR3 DNA follows: TGTGCCACCAGCAGAGATCTGATGACGGGGAACACTGAAGCTTTCTTT. It encodes CATSRDLMTGNTEAFF. The J gene is TRBJ1-1, the V gene TRBV15; D unresolved. CDR1 and CDR2 (germline): LNHNV, YYDKDF (reference sequence). The V and J ends lost 0 bases and 1 base respectively, with 12 bases between them. CDR3 length: 16 residues.